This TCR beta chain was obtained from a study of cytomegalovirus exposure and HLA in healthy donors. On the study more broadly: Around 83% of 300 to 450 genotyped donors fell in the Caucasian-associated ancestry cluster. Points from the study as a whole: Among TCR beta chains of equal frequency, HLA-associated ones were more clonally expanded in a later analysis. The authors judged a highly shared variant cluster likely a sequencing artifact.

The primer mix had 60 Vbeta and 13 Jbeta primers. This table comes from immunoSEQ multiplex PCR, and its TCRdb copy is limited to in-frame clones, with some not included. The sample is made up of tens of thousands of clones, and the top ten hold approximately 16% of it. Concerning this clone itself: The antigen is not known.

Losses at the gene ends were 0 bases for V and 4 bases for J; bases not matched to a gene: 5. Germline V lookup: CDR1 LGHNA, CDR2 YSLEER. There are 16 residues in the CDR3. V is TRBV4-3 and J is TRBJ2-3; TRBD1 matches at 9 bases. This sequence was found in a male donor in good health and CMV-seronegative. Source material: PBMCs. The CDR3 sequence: CASSQDWRQGADTQYF. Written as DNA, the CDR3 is TGCGCCAGCAGCCAAGATTGGAGACAGGGGGCAGATACGCAGTATTTT.